This T cell receptor (beta chain) is drawn from a study of T cell clonality in common variable immunodeficiency. This clone was recorded a few times. Its target is unknown. The read ends 3 residues before the CDR3 terminus; that terminus is restored from the germline J gene. J was trimmed by 8 bases and V by 4 bases; bases with no gene match: 4. The CDR3 sequence is 15 residues long. Here immunoSEQ multiplex PCR was the method, and the copy in TCRdb shows in-frame clones only, minus some. The table lists about 20,000 clones, no singletons, with 13% to 15% in the top ten. Study observations and caveats: Common variable immunodeficiency TCR beta sequences reportedly had fewer deletions and N-nucleotide insertions. TCRbeta clonality was increased in CVID versus healthy controls.

This clonotype was sampled from a human donor with common variable immunodeficiency. The sequencing input was peripheral blood mononuclear cells. The gene calls are TRBV23-1 and TRBJ2-1; 14 positions agree with TRBD2. TRBV23-1 is labeled an ORF, and its function is uncertain. The CDR3 here is CASSPPGLAGDEQFF. Incomplete CDR3 DNA: TGCGCCAGCAGTCCTCCGGGACTAGCGGGAGATGAG.